A selection of T cell receptor beta chains follows, all from one sample in a study of blood T cell repertoires in COVID-19. Data came from immunoSEQ multiplex PCR; TCRdb stores just in-frame clones and leaves some out. The table records about 260,000 clones, about nine tenths of them present only once. The material sequenced was peripheral blood. The origin of the receptors is a person aged 18 to 30 with COVID-19, enrolled during active disease. Each CDR3 is given with its conserved first and last residue. D genes are given only for firm matches. The size field is filled for only some rows; it gives once, few, many or a size class.

.	TRBJ1-1	.	TRBV7-9	CASSLIQGGREVTTEAFF	TGTGCCAGCAGCTTAATACAGGGTGGCCGAGAGGTAACAACTGAAGCTTTCTTT
.	TRBJ1-1	.	TRBV14	CASSQEWGRGEAFF	TGTGCCAGCAGCCAAGAATGGGGGCGCGGTGAAGCTTTCTTT
.	TRBJ2-7	.	TRBV19	CASSSGARFNEQYF	TGTGCCAGTAGTAGCGGAGCCCGTTTCAACGAGCAGTACTTC
.	TRBJ1-6	.	TRBV6-1	CASSETSGTNSPLHF	TGTGCCAGCAGTGAGACGTCGGGGACAAATTCACCCCTCCACTTT
.	TRBJ1-2	TRBD1	TRBV12-3/TRBV12-4	CATWQGGYYGYTF	TGTGCCACTTGGCAGGGGGGCTACTATGGCTACACCTTC
few	TRBJ1-5	.	TRBV2	CASSDGGDQPQHF	TGTGCCAGCAGTGATGGGGGGGATCAGCCCCAGCATTTT
once	TRBJ1-2	TRBD1	TRBV6-1	CASSDGTGGEYGYTF	TGTGCCAGCAGTGATGGGACAGGGGGAGAATATGGCTACACCTTC
.	TRBJ2-1	TRBD1	TRBV19	CASSIWGTGEQFF	TGTGCCAGTAGTATCTGGGGGACAGGTGAGCAGTTCTTC
.	TRBJ1-2	.	TRBV11-2	CASNPGQRYGYTF	TGTGCCAGCAACCCCGGACAGCGCTATGGCTACACCTTC
.	TRBJ2-3	.	TRBV29-1	CSVEGALADLTDTQYF	TGCAGCGTTGAGGGGGCCCTAGCGGATCTAACAGATACGCAGTATTTT
.	TRBJ1-5	TRBD1	TRBV6-5	CASRGKGQGNQPQHF	TGTGCCAGCAGAGGGAAGGGACAGGGCAATCAGCCCCAGCATTTT
.	TRBJ1-1	.	TRBV7-8	CASSLVELNTEAFF	TGTGCCAGCAGCTTAGTTGAGTTGAACACTGAAGCTTTCTTT
.	TRBJ1-3	.	TRBV5-6	CASSLLSSGNTIYF	TGTGCCAGCAGCTTGCTATCCTCTGGAAACACCATATATTTT
.	TRBJ2-7	TRBD1	TRBV9	CASSVDQGAYEQYF	TGTGCCAGCAGCGTCGATCAGGGGGCCTACGAGCAGTACTTC
.	TRBJ1-1	.	TRBV19	CASKVGRGNTEAFF	TGTGCCAGTAAAGTTGGCAGAGGAAACACTGAAGCTTTCTTT
.	TRBJ2-1	.	TRBV7-9	CASSYLTEYNEQFF	TGTGCCAGCAGCTATCTAACAGAGTACAATGAGCAGTTCTTC
.	TRBJ1-6	.	TRBV6-5	CASSPANSPLHF	TGTGCCAGCAGCCCCGCGAATTCACCCCTCCACTTT
.	TRBJ1-2	.	TRBV3-1/TRBV3-2	CASSQGEGPYGYTF	TGTGCCAGCAGCCAAGGGGAGGGTCCTTATGGCTACACCTTC
.	TRBJ2-2	.	TRBV24-1	CATSQGLTGELFF	TGTGCCACCAGTCAGGGCCTCACCGGGGAGCTGTTTTTT
.	TRBJ2-5	.	TRBV5-6	CASSLELGGTQYF	TGTGCCAGCAGCTTGGAACTTGGAGGGACCCAGTACTTC
.	TRBJ1-2	.	TRBV5-1	CASSLTSGTPKSHTF	TGCGCCAGCAGCTTAACCTCCGGGACACCAAAAAGTCACACCTTC
once	TRBJ2-2	TRBD2	TRBV19	CASSIVRLAGGITGELFF	TGTGCCAGTAGTATAGTACGACTAGCGGGAGGAATCACCGGGGAGCTGTTTTTT
.	TRBJ2-2	TRBD2	TRBV5-1	CASSLEGGSREVNTGELFF	TGCGCTAGCAGCTTGGAGGGAGGGTCCCGAGAGGTGAACACCGGGGAGCTGTTTTTT
once	TRBJ1-2	.	TRBV6-5	CASSQSVNRAGYTF	TGTGCCAGCAGTCAATCCGTGAACAGGGCTGGCTACACCTTC
few	TRBJ2-1	.	TRBV5-1	CASSLDRTYNEQFF	TGCGCCAGCAGCTTGGACAGGACCTACAATGAGCAGTTCTTC
.	TRBJ1-4	.	TRBV30	CAWTPGGTNEKLFF	TGTGCCTGGACCCCGGGGGGGACGAATGAAAAACTGTTTTTT
.	TRBJ2-4	.	TRBV27	CASSPLAKNIQYF	TGTGCCAGCAGCCCACTAGCCAAAAACATTCAGTACTTC
.	TRBJ2-4	.	TRBV6-6	CASSYGGNIQYF	TGTGCCAGCAGTTACGGGGGGAACATTCAGTACTTC
.	TRBJ2-7	TRBD2	TRBV19	CASSTAGGSYEQYF	TGTGCCAGTAGTACAGCGGGAGGGTCCTACGAGCAGTACTTC